These 18 T cell receptor beta chains share one sample of origin, sequenced in a study of blood T cells in healthy people across ages. A J-beta primer mix and a sample-barcoded 5' primer were used in a second PCR of roughly 7 to 12 cycles. Using its own MiXCR run on the 5' RACE reads, TCRdb lists one record per CDR3 protein. Altogether some 860,000 distinct CDR3 sequences are present, more than 55% being singletons, with the ten largest covering roughly 26%. The sequenced sample was blood. These receptors came from a man between 35 and 55 years old in good health.

The chain links TRBV12-3 or TRBV12-4 to TRBJ2-3; TRBD1 aligns across 7 bases. The CDR3 sequence is 14 residues long. The J segment lost 2 bases and the V segment lost 6 bases, leaving 5 bases of the junction unmatched. The CDR3 DNA reads as TGTGCCAGCAGCCCGACAGGGACCACAGATACGCAGTATTTT. This encodes CASSPTGTTDTQYF.

This sequence joins TRBV24-1 and TRBJ2-1; D is possibly TRBD2 (6 bases). Looked up from germline, CDR1 is KGHDR and CDR2 is SFDVKD. Trimming removed 4 bases from V and 5 bases from J, with 11 bases in between. CDR3 length: 14 amino acids. The CDR3 region has the DNA TGTGCCACCAGTGACCCCGGGACTGACAATGAGCAGTTCTTC. The encoded protein is CATSDPGTDNEQFF.

The chain is built from TRBV29-1 and TRBJ1-2, with D hard to call. The germline V gene has CDR1 SQVTM and CDR2 ANQGSEA. This CDR3 is built from 13 residues. Trimming cost V 3 bases and J 7 bases, with 15 bases left between them. CDR3 amino acids: CSVEGAQPGGYTF. CDR3 bases: TGCAGCGTTGAGGGAGCCCAGCCTGGTGGCTACACCTTC.

This clonotype has at least ten counts. The rearrangement links TRBV10-2 to TRBJ2-5; 7 nucleotides match TRBD1. CDR1 and CDR2 from the germline V gene are WSHSY and SAAADI. The CDR3 consists of 15 residues. The junction had 11 bases not matched to a gene; V was cut back by 5 bases and J by 5 bases. The CDR3 nucleotides are TGCGCCAGCAGTTTTGGGACAGAGGAACTGGAGACCCAGTACTTC. Its protein is CASSFGTEELETQYF.

V and J are TRBV4-2 and TRBJ1-2, with D tentatively TRBD1 (5 bases). Looked up from germline, CDR1 is LGHNA and CDR2 is YNFKEQ. The CDR3 sequence is 15 residues long. Trimming stripped 0 bases from V and 5 bases from J, with 13 bases between. CDR3 sequence: CASSQELEGRYGYTF. In nucleotides, the CDR3 is TGTGCCAGCAGCCAAGAGCTCGAGGGGAGGTATGGCTACACCTTC.

This rearrangement joins TRBV20-1 to TRBJ2-1, with 7 bases fitting TRBD1. V was clipped by 4 bases and J by 9 bases; unmatched bases: 6. This CDR3 is built from 12 residues. Germline CDR1 is DFQATT and CDR2 is SNEGSKA (reference sequence). In DNA form, the CDR3 reads TGCAGTGCTAACACAGGGGTGGGTGAGCAGTTCTTC. Encoded protein: CSANTGVGEQFF.

The chain has TRBV28 and TRBJ2-3, with 7 bases lining up with TRBD1. Germline V gene data show CDR1 as MDHEN and CDR2 as SYDVKM. The CDR3 extends over 14 amino acids. Trimming cost V 10 bases and J 4 bases; bases outside gene matches: 11. The CDR3 region is CATWTGGLPDTQYF. The CDR3 DNA is TGTGCCACCTGGACAGGAGGCCTCCCAGATACGCAGTATTTT.

This clonotype was detected only once. The J gene is TRBJ1-4, the V gene TRBV20-1, with unresolved D. V gave up 0 bases and J gave up 5 bases, with 1 base separating them. CDR3 size: 11 residues. Germline loops: CDR1 DFQATT, CDR2 SNEGSKA (reference sequence). The CDR3 nucleotides read TGCAGTGCTAGAGAAAATGAAAAACTGTTTTTT. Amino acids: CSARENEKLFF.

Only a few counts were recorded for this clonotype. The V gene is TRBV12-3 or TRBV12-4, the J gene TRBJ2-3, with 8 bases aligning to TRBD1. J gave up 10 bases and V 7 bases, and 10 bases lay outside the gene matches. This CDR3 has 13 residues. The CDR3 coding sequence is TGTGCCAGCACTCCGGACAGGGTCATTGCGCAGTATTTT. Translation: CASTPDRVIAQYF.

The chain has TRBV28 and TRBJ1-1; unclear D gene. The length of the CDR3 is 14 residues. The germline V and J ends were trimmed by 5 bases and 11 bases, with 21 bases remaining between them. Germline CDR1 MDHEN, CDR2 SYDVKM. In nucleotides, the CDR3 is TGTGCCAGCAGTCCCTTAGGAGGGCCGGGATCGGCTTTCTTT. It specifies CASSPLGGPGSAFF.

The CDR3 sequence is CASSPGRTSYEQYF. DNA for the CDR3: TGTGCCAGCAGTCCCGGGAGGACTTCCTACGAGCAGTACTTC. The gene calls are TRBV12-3 or TRBV12-4 and TRBJ2-7; 7 bases fit TRBD2. This CDR3 region has 14 residues. Trimming removed 5 bases from V and 1 base from J; junction bases left unmatched: 5.

The chain couples TRBV11-2 to TRBJ2-3; D not resolved. Per the germline V gene, CDR1 is SGHAT and CDR2 is FQNNGV. Trimming took 3 bases from V and 4 from J, leaving 17 bases between them. The CDR3 covers 16 residues. Written as DNA, the CDR3 is TGTGCCAGCAGCTTCACCTCCCCGCTCCGAGCAGATACGCAGTATTTT. Translated: CASSFTSPLRADTQYF. The full variable domain, in which reference TRBV11-2 and TRBJ2-3 provide the parts outside the CDR3, is EAGVAQSPRYKIIEKRQSVAFWCNPISGHATLYWYQQILGQGPKLLIQFQNNGVVDDSQLPKDRFSAERLKGVDSTLKIQPAKLEDSAVYLCASSFTSPLRADTQYFGPGTRLTVL.

The chain is built from TRBV28 and TRBJ1-2; the D is unclear. Germline lookup yields CDR1 MDHEN and CDR2 SYDVKM. The CDR3 runs 10 residues. Trimming left V 10 bases short and J 5 bases short, with 8 bases between. This CDR3 reads CATKQYGYTF. The CDR3 DNA reads as TGTGCCACCAAACAATATGGCTACACCTTC.

V is TRBV29-1 and J is TRBJ2-7; D is perhaps TRBD1 or TRBD2 (7 bases each). Germline V gene lookup returns CDR1 SQVTM and CDR2 ANQGSEA. The CDR3 consists of 11 residues. CDR3 sequence: CTVPQGGSQYF. The CDR3 DNA sequence: TGCACCGTCCCGCAGGGGGGGAGCCAGTACTTC.

The gene calls are TRBV20-1 and TRBJ2-3; 7 nucleotides line up with TRBD2. This CDR3 is 12 amino acids long. CDR1 DFQATT and CDR2 SNEGSKA come from the germline V gene (reference sequence). V dropped 5 bases and J dropped 6; count of bases not matched to a gene: 5. The chain's CDR3 is CSAPHGGDTQYF. The CDR3 DNA reads as TGCAGTGCTCCCCACGGGGGGGATACGCAGTATTTT.

This sequence joins TRBV28 and TRBJ2-5; the D gene is possibly TRBD1 (7 bases). V lost 2 bases and J lost 0, with 13 bases in between. Per the germline V gene, CDR1 is MDHEN and CDR2 is SYDVKM. The CDR3 is 16 amino acids. CDR3 region: CASSLRQGGDQETQYF. The CDR3 DNA is TGTGCCAGCAGTTTAAGGCAGGGGGGAGACCAAGAGACCCAGTACTTC.

This clonotype occurred once. The chain couples TRBV4-3 to TRBJ2-7, with TRBD2 identical over 12 bases. Germline V gene data show CDR1 as LGHNA and CDR2 as YSLEER. With 4 bases clipped from V and 3 bases from J, the junction kept 4 bases outside the gene matches. The CDR3 covers 15 residues. Here the CDR3 DNA reads TGCGCCAGCAGCCGCCTAGCGGGAGGGATCTACGAGCAGTACTTC. It encodes CASSRLAGGIYEQYF.

The CDR3 DNA sequence: TGTGCCATCACTCAGCTAGCGGGAGGAAGTTCTGAGCAGTACTTC. Its translation: CAITQLAGGSSEQYF. The V call is TRBV10-3, the J call TRBJ2-7; 11 bases map to TRBD2. The CDR3 has 15 amino acids. V shed 7 bases and J 7 bases; nucleotides not matched to a gene: 12. The germline V gene has CDR1 ENHRY and CDR2 SYGVKD.